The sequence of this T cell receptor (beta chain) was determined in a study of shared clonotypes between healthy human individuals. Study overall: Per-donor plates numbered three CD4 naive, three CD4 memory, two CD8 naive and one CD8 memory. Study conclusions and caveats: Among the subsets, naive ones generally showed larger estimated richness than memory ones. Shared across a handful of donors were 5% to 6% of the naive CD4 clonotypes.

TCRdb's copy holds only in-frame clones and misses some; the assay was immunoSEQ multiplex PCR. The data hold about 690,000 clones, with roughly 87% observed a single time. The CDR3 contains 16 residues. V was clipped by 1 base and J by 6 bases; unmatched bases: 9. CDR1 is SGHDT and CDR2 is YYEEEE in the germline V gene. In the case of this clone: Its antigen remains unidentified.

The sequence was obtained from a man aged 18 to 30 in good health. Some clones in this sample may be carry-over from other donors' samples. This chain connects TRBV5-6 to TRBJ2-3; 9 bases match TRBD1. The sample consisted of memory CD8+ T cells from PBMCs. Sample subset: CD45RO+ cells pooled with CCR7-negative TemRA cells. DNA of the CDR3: TGTGCCAGCAGCTTGATGTACAGGGGGCTGACCGATACGCAGTATTTT. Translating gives CASSLMYRGLTDTQYF.